What follows describes a single T cell receptor (beta chain). The data were taken from a study of blood T cell repertoires in COVID-19. Enrollees, about 18 to 89 years old, lived in about two dozen US areas. Method: immunoSEQ multiplex PCR; TCRdb's copy keeps in-frame clones and lacks some. The sample holds some 250,000 clones, 86% seen once. Trimming took off 1 base at V and 2 bases at J, with 7 bases between the two ends. Germline CDR1 is SGHTA and CDR2 is FQGNSA. There are 14 residues in the CDR3. The rearrangement joins TRBV7-2 to TRBJ2-3; D is ambiguous. Sequenced input: PBMCs or T cells enriched from blood (not recorded which). This clonotype was sampled from a man younger than 35 who had recovered from COVID-19. In DNA form, the CDR3 reads TGTGCCAGCAGCTTAGGGCCACACACAGATACGCAGTATTTT. It translates to CASSLGPHTDTQYF.